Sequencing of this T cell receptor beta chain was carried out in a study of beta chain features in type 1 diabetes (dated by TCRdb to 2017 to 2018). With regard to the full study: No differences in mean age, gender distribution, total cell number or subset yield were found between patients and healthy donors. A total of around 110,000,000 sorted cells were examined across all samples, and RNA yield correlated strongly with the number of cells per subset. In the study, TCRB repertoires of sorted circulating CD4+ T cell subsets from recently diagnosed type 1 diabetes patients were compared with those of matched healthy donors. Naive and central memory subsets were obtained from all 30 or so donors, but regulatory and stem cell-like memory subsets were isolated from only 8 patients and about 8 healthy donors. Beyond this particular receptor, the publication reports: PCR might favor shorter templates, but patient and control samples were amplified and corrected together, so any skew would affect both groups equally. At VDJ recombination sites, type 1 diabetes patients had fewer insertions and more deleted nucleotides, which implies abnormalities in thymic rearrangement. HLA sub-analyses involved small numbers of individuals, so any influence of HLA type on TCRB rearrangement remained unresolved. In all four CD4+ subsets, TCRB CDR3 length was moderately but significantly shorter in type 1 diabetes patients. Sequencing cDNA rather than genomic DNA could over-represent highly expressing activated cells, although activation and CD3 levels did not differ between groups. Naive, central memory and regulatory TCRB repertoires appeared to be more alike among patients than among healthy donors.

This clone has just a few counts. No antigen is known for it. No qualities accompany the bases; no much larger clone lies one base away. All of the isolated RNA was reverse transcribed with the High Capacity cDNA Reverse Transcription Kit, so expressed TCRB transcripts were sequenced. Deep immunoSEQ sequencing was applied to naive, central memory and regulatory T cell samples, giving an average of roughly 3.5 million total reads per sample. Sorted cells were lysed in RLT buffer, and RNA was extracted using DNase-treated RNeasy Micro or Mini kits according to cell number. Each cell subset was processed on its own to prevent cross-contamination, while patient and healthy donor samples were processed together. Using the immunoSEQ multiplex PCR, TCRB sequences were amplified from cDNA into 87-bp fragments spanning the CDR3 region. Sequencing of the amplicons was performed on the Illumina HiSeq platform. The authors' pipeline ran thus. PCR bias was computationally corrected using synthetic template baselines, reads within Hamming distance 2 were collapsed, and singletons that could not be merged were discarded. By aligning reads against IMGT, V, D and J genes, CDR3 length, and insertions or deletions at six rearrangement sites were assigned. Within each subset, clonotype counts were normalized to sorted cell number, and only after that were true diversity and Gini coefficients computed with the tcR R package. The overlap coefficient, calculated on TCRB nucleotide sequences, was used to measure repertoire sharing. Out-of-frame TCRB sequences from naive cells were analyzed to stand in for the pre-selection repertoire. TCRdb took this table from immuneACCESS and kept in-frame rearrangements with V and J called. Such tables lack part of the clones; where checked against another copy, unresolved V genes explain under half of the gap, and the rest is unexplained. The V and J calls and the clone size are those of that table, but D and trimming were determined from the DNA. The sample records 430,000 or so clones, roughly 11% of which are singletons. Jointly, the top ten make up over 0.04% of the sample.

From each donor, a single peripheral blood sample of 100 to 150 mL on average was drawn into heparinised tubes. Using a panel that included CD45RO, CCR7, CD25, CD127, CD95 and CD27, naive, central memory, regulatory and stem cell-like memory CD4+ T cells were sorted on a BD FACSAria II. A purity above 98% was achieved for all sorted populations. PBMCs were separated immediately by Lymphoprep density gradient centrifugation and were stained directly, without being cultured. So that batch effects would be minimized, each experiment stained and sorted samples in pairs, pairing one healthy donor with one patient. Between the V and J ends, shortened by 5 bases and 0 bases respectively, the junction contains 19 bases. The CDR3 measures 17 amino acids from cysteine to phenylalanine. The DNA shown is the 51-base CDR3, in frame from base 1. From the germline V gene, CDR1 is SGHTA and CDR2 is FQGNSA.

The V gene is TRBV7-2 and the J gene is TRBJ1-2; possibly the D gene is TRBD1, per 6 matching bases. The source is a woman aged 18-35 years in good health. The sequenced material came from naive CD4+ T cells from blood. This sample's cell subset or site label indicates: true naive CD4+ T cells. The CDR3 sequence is CASSPDRSRTANYGYTF. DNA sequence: TGTGCCAGCAGCCCTGACCGTTCCCGGACAGCTAACTATGGCTACACCTTC.